What follows is one TCR beta chain and its context. This CDR3 has 14 amino acids. Germline assignment: CDR1 MDHEN and CDR2 SYDVKM. Trimming took off 8 bases at V and 0 bases at J, with 11 bases between the two ends. Sequenced by immunoSEQ multiplex PCR; TCRdb stores in-frame clones only, minus some. The table lists more than 75,000 clones, about 96% of them singletons. The data originate from a study of technical replicates of blood from several donors. The TCR sequence derives from a human donor in good health. The chain links TRBV28 to TRBJ1-5; D is uncertain. Sequencing was done on a sample of T cells isolated from PBMCs. In nucleotides, the CDR3 is TGTGCCAGCCGACTTGGGAGTAGCAATCAGCCCCAGCATTTT. Protein product: CASRLGSSNQPQHF.